This T cell receptor (beta chain) was recovered during a study of blood T cell repertoires in COVID-19. Study-level background: From the United States, Italy and Spain came samples of acute and convalescent COVID-19. Sample material is recorded as cDNA or gDNA derived from T cells, B-cell-depleted T cells, or PBMCs.

The sample holds one count of this clone. Germline V gives CDR1 SEHNR, CDR2 FQNEAQ (reference sequence). CDR3 length equals 16 residues. Deletions cut 1 base from V and 3 bases from J, with 12 bases between. Study processing details: Reference gene primer amplification in the assay estimated nucleated cell counts. Repertoires were generated with immunoSEQ multiplex PCR, while TCRdb's copy carries only in-frame clones and drops some. V, J and clone size reflect that table, while D and trimming were determined from the DNA. The table has around 100,000 clones, about nine tenths seen once; the top ten hold approximately 2.2%.

J is TRBJ2-2 and V is TRBV7-9; D not resolved. The clonotype originates from a middle-aged man with active COVID-19. The source material was peripheral blood. CDR3 sequence (DNA): TGTGCCAGCAGCTTAGGTAGTGAATTATACACCGGGGAGCTGTTTTTT. This gives the protein CASSLGSELYTGELFF.